Sequencing of this T cell receptor beta chain was carried out in a study of blood T cell repertoires in COVID-19. Study background: Sample material is recorded as cDNA or gDNA derived from T cells, B-cell-depleted T cells, or PBMCs.

This clone appeared a few times. Looked up from germline, CDR1 is GTSNPN and CDR2 is SVGIG (reference sequence). Trimming pared 4 bases from V and 0 bases from J, leaving 13 bases between. This CDR3 spans 15 amino acids. Participants were aged about 18 to 90 years, lived in 24 US areas, and enrolled virtually. Participant-given clinical history determined each cohort assignment. What the recovered Cohort 3 donors had was two negative PCRs, clearance, or symptom resolution. Produced via immunoSEQ multiplex PCR; TCRdb's table is partial and in-frame only. The sample has roughly 360,000 clones; around 83% are singletons.

This TCR was recovered from a woman aged 50 to 65 who had recovered from COVID-19. Input material: PBMCs or T cells enriched from blood (not recorded which). The V gene is TRBV30, the J gene TRBJ1-3; the D is unclear. The CDR3 loop is CAWTRELSSGNTIYF. CDR3 coding DNA: TGTGCCTGGACTCGGGAGTTAAGCTCTGGAAACACCATATATTTT. The full variable domain, its missing parts supplied by reference TRBV30 and TRBJ1-3, is SQTIHQWPATLVQPVGSPLSLECTVEGTSNPNLYWYRQAAGRGLQLLFYSVGIGQISSEVPQNLSASRPQDRQFILSSKKLLLSDSGFYLCAWTRELSSGNTIYFGEGSWLTVV.